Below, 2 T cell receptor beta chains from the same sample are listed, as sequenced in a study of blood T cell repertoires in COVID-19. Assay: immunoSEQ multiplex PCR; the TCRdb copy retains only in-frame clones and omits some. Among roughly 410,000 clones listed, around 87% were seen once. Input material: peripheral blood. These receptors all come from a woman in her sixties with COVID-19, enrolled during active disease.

CDR3 DNA: TGTGCCATCTCCCCGGGACAAGGGGGAACTGAAGCTTTCTTT. It specifies CAISPGQGGTEAFF. This rearrangement joins TRBV10-3 to TRBJ1-1; D may be TRBD1 (6 bases). Germline V CDR1 and CDR2: ENHRY, SYGVKD. V was clipped by 8 bases and J by 5 bases, with 18 bases between them. This CDR3 is built from 14 residues.

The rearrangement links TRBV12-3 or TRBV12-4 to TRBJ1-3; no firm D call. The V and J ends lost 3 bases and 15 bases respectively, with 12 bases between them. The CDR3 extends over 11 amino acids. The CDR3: CASSFTSRPYF. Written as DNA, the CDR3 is TGTGCCAGCAGTTTTACATCACGCCCATATTTT.